The 17 T cell receptor beta chains presented below share a single source sample, sequenced in a study of CD8+ T cells in alopecia areata. Treatment denoted: oral pan-JAK inhibitor, 5-10 mg twice daily. Sequencing templates came from extracted RNA that was reverse transcribed into cDNA. Data came from immunoSEQ multiplex PCR; TCRdb stores just in-frame clones and leaves some out. The sample yields some 180,000 clones, 40% to 65% seen once. The material was CD8+ T cells sorted from blood, obtained at week 24, from a patient treated with tofacitinib. The origin of the receptors is a human donor with alopecia areata.

J is TRBJ2-1 and V is TRBV15; D remains ambiguous. This CDR3 has 13 amino acids. Germline V gene sequence: CDR1 LNHNV, CDR2 YYDKDF (reference sequence). V lost 1 base and J 5 bases, leaving 6 bases between the germline ends. The CDR3 spells CATSRVVNNEQFF. The CDR3 DNA is TGTGCCACCAGCAGAGTGGTGAACAATGAGCAGTTCTTC. Full variable domain (missing parts from reference TRBV15 and TRBJ2-1): DAMVIQNPRYQVTQFGKPVTLSCSQTLNHNVMYWYQQKSSQAPKLLFHYYDKDFNNEADTPDNFQSRRPNTSFCFLDIRSPGLGDTAMYLCATSRVVNNEQFFGPGTRLTVL.

The chain combines TRBV5-1 with TRBJ1-1, with TRBD1 matching 7 bases. With 3 bases clipped from V and 4 bases from J, the junction kept 6 bases outside the gene matches. Germline CDR1 is SGHRS and CDR2 is YFSETQ. The CDR3 is 14 amino acids. DNA for the CDR3: TGCGCCAGCAGCTCGAATGCAGGGGGCACTGAAGCTTTCTTT. This encodes CASSSNAGGTEAFF.

This chain joins TRBV13 and TRBJ2-3, with D hard to call. Trimming left V 5 bases short and J 2 bases short, with 14 bases between. The CDR3 spans 15 residues. The germline V gene encodes CDR1 PRHDT and CDR2 FYEKMQ (reference sequence). CDR3 DNA: TGTGCCAGCAGCCCGTCGGGCAGGCCCACAGATACGCAGTATTTT. Translating it yields CASSPSGRPTDTQYF.

CDR3 in DNA: TGTGCCAGCAGATATGGACAGGGGAACACTGAAGCTTTCTTT. Amino acid sequence: CASRYGQGNTEAFF. The gene calls are TRBV5-4 and TRBJ1-1, with 8 bases that match TRBD1. V trimming: 5 bases; J trimming: 1 base; junction bases outside the gene matches: 4. CDR3 length: 14 residues. Germline V gene sequence: CDR1 SGHNT, CDR2 YYREEE (reference sequence).

The chain links TRBV27 to TRBJ1-5; no clear D gene. The germline V and J ends were trimmed by 0 bases and 4 bases, with 10 bases remaining between them. The germline V gene encodes CDR1 MNHEY and CDR2 SMNVEV (reference sequence). The CDR3 covers 15 residues. CDR3 sequence reads: CASSLSARSNQPQHF. The CDR3 bases are TGTGCCAGCAGTTTATCTGCCCGGTCAAATCAGCCCCAGCATTTT.

The DNA of the CDR3 is TGCAGCGTTGTTTGGCAGAACTCCTACGAGCAGTACTTC. Protein: CSVVWQNSYEQYF. The chain is built from TRBV29-1 and TRBJ2-7; D not certain. Germline V CDR1 and CDR2: SQVTM, ANQGSEA. V was shortened by 4 bases and J by 0 bases, with 10 bases between the two germline ends. The CDR3 covers 13 residues.

The chain joins TRBV6-5 to TRBJ2-7; D is ambiguous. V was cut by 6 bases and J by 3 bases, with 9 bases left in between. Germline CDR1 reads MNHEY; CDR2 reads SVGAGI. CDR3 length: 12 residues. Here the CDR3 reads CASSPNDYEQYF. The DNA of the CDR3 is TGTGCCAGCAGCCCTAACGACTACGAGCAGTACTTC.

The chain combines TRBV30 with TRBJ2-7, with unresolved D. Germline V gives CDR1 GTSNPN, CDR2 SVGIG (reference sequence). The CDR3 has 11 residues. V was cut by 8 bases and J by 0 bases, with 8 bases left in between. CDR3 protein: CAREASYEQYF. CDR3 sequence (DNA): TGTGCCCGCGAAGCCTCCTACGAGCAGTACTTC.

The rearrangement links TRBV30 to TRBJ1-5; the D gene is possibly TRBD1 (5 bases). The CDR3 has 13 residues. In germline, CDR1 is GTSNPN, CDR2 SVGIG (reference sequence). The ends were cut back, 2 bases at V and 5 bases at J, with 10 bases in the middle. CDR3: CAWSQGWDQPQHF. CDR3 DNA sequence: TGTGCCTGGAGTCAGGGCTGGGATCAGCCCCAGCATTTT.

The chain recombines TRBV25-1 with TRBJ2-5; no definite D call. The CDR3 totals 13 residues. The germline V and J ends were trimmed by 2 bases and 7 bases, with 11 bases remaining between them. The germline gives CDR1 MGHDK, CDR2 SYGVNS. The chain's CDR3 is CASSEGQDGTQYF. As DNA, the CDR3 is TGTGCCAGCAGTGAAGGGCAGGATGGGACCCAGTACTTC. Based on the CDR3 plus reference TRBV25-1 and TRBJ2-5, the full variable domain is EADIYQTPRYLVIGTGKKITLECSQTMGHDKMYWYQQDPGMELHLIHYSYGVNSTEKGDLSSESTVSRIRTEHFPLTLESARPSHTSQYLCASSEGQDGTQYFGPGTRLLVL.

This clone was detected a few times. The chain uses TRBV30 and TRBJ1-1; 8 positions agree with TRBD1. There are 11 residues in the CDR3. CDR1 and CDR2 (germline): GTSNPN, SVGIG (reference sequence). J lost 8 bases, V lost 4 bases, and 3 bases had no gene match. The CDR3 DNA reads TGTGCCTGGACCCGGGACAGGGAAGCTTTCTTT. It encodes CAWTRDREAFF. Full variable domain (rest looked up from reference TRBV30 and TRBJ1-1): SQTIHQWPATLVQPVGSPLSLECTVEGTSNPNLYWYRQAAGRGLQLLFYSVGIGQISSEVPQNLSASRPQDRQFILSSKKLLLSDSGFYLCAWTRDREAFFGQGTRLTVV.

The V call is TRBV29-1, the J call TRBJ2-7; 10 positions agree with TRBD1. Germline trimming cut 4 bases from V and 6 bases from J; bases unmatched to any gene: 3. Germline V lookup: CDR1 SQVTM, CDR2 ANQGSEA. This CDR3 comprises 12 residues. CDR3 loop: CSVGQGATEQYF. The CDR3, as DNA: TGCAGCGTTGGACAGGGGGCGACCGAGCAGTACTTC.

Comment on this clone: One end of the junction does not line up with germline, which may come from a read error. V and J are TRBV5-5 and TRBJ2-1; D uncertain. The CDR3 runs to 15 residues. Germline values: CDR1 SGHKS, CDR2 YYEKEE (reference sequence). The CDR3 DNA follows: TGCGCCAGCAGCCAAGATGACCGCGGAAGCGATGAGCAGTTCTTC. Its protein is CASSQDDRGSDEQFF.

This chain joins TRBV7-2 and TRBJ2-5; 8 positions match TRBD1. The CDR3 covers 14 residues. From germline, CDR1 is SGHTA and CDR2 FQGNSA. With 3 bases clipped from V and 5 bases from J, the junction kept 5 bases outside the gene matches. The CDR3 protein is CASSLDRVGETQYF. The DNA of the CDR3 is TGTGCCAGCAGCTTGGACAGGGTTGGGGAGACCCAGTACTTC.

The V gene is TRBV4-2, the J gene TRBJ2-1; D remains unclear. From germline, CDR1 is LGHNA and CDR2 YNFKEQ. The CDR3 runs 12 residues. V lost 0 bases and J lost 7, with 4 bases in between. This CDR3 reads CASSQDDNEQFF. CDR3 nucleotide sequence: TGTGCCAGCAGCCAAGATGATAATGAGCAGTTCTTC.

V is TRBV6-5 and J is TRBJ1-1, with a weak D call TRBD1 (6 bases). CDR3 size: 12 residues. Per the germline V gene, CDR1 is MNHEY and CDR2 is SVGAGI. The V gene lost 8 bases and the J gene lost 1 base, with 8 bases spanning the gap. The CDR3 loop reads CASEGQNTEAFF. The DNA for the CDR3 is TGTGCCAGCGAGGGACAGAACACTGAAGCTTTCTTT.

This sequence joins TRBV15 and TRBJ2-1, with 8 bases fitting TRBD1. Losses at the gene ends were 5 bases for V and 8 bases for J; bases not matched to a gene: 5. This CDR3 comprises 13 residues. Germline V gene lookup returns CDR1 LNHNV and CDR2 YYDKDF (reference sequence). The CDR3 loop is CATSAQGAYEQFF. Written as DNA, the CDR3 is TGTGCCACCAGCGCCCAGGGGGCTTATGAGCAGTTCTTC.